This TCR beta chain derives from a study of shared clonotypes between healthy human individuals. The unsorted samples took tens of millions of PBMCs to get genomic DNA. Using immunoSEQ multiplex PCR, the repertoire was profiled, and TCRdb retains in-frame clones only, with some absent. The table includes about 500,000 clones, more than 70% detected once. This CDR3 is built from 12 residues. CDR1 is GTSNPN and CDR2 is SVGIG in the germline V gene (reference sequence). The rearrangement uses TRBV30 and TRBJ1-2, with D possibly being TRBD1 (5 bases). The receptor's source is a middle-aged woman in good health. Some clones in this sample may be carry-over from other donors' samples. Source material: PBMCs. The CDR3 here is CGRREGDYGYTF. The CDR3 region has the DNA TGTGGCCGCCGGGAAGGGGACTATGGCTACACCTTC.